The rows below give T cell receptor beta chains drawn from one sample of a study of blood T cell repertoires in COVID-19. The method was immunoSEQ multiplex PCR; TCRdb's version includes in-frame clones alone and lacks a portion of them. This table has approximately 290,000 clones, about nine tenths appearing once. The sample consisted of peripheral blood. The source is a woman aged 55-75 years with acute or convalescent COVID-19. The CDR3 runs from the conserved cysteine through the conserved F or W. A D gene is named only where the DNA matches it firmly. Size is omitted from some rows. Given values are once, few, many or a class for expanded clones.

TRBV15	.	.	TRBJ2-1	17	TGTGCCACCAGCAGTAGGAGACAGGACTTCTCCTACAATGAGCAGTTCTTC	CATSSRRQDFSYNEQFF
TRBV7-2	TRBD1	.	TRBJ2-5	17	TGTGCCAGCAGCTTAGGGAGCGCCAGGGGGATTTCGGAGACCCAGTACTTC	CASSLGSARGISETQYF
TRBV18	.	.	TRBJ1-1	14	TGTGCCAGCTCACCACAACGGGGAGACACTGAAGCTTTCTTT	CASSPQRGDTEAFF
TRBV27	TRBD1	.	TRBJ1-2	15	TGTGCCAGCAGTTTTGAACAGGGGGCCAGAGGGGGCTACACCTTC	CASSFEQGARGGYTF
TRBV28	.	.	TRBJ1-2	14	TGTGCCAGCAGTTATCCCAGGATTAACTATGGCTACACCTTC	CASSYPRINYGYTF
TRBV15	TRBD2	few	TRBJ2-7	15	TGTGCCACCAGCGGACGTGGGGCGGGGGCCTACGAGCAGTACTTC	CATSGRGAGAYEQYF
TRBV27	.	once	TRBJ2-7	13	TGTGCCAGCAGTTTCTCCAGGTTCTACGAGCAGTACTTC	CASSFSRFYEQYF
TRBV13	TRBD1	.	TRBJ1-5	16	TGTGCCAGCAGCTTAGGCGGACAGGGAAGCAATCAGCCCCAGCATTTT	CASSLGGQGSNQPQHF
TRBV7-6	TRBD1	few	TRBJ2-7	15	TGTGCCAGCAGCTTAGGGACAGGGGGCAGCTACGAGCAGTACTTC	CASSLGTGGSYEQYF
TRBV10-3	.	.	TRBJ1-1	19	TGTGCCATCAGTGGCCCGCCGGGGCGGGGGGCTGTTGTGGACACTGAAGCTTTCTTT	CAISGPPGRGAVVDTEAFF
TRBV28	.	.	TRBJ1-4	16	TGTGCCAGCAGTGACGCTTCTCCGGGGACTAATGAAAAACTGTTTTTT	CASSDASPGTNEKLFF
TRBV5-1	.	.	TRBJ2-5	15	TGCGCCAGCAGCTTGGCAACAGGGCTCCAAGAGACCCAGTACTTC	CASSLATGLQETQYF
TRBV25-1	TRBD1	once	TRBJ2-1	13	TGTGCCAGCAGTGGGCAGGGGGCAAATGAGCAGTTCTTC	CASSGQGANEQFF
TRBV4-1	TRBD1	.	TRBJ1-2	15	TGCGCCAGCAGCCAGCGAACGGGACAGGGCCATGGCTACACCTTC	CASSQRTGQGHGYTF
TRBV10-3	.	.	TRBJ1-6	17	TGTGCCATCAGTGACCCTAGGGGAGGGAAGGGCAATTCACCCCTCCACTTT	CAISDPRGGKGNSPLHF
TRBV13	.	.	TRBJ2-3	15	TGTGCCAGCAGCTCCCTACAGGGATCCGGAGATACGCAGTATTTT	CASSSLQGSGDTQYF
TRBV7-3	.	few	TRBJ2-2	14	TGTGCCAGCAGCTTAAATCCATTTTCCGGGGAGCTGTTTTTT	CASSLNPFSGELFF
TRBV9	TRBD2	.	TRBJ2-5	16	TGTGCCAGCAGCTCCGGACTAGCGGTCTTCCAAGAGACCCAGTACTTC	CASSSGLAVFQETQYF
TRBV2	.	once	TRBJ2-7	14	TGTGCCAGCAGTTCCGGGATCTTGACGGAAGAGCAGTACTTC	CASSSGILTEEQYF
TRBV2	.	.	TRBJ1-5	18	TGTGCCAGCACCCCCCCCGAGAAAGCCTTTTATAGCAATCAGCCCCAGCATTTT	CASTPPEKAFYSNQPQHF
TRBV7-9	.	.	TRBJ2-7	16	TGTGCCAGCAGTTCCCCTGTCCCGGGTTTCTCCTACGAGCAGTACTTC	CASSSPVPGFSYEQYF
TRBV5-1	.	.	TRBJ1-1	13	TGCGCCAGCAGCACAGAGATGAACACTGAAGCTTTCTTT	CASSTEMNTEAFF
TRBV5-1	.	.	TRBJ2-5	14	TGCGCCAGCAGCTTTCAGGGGATCGAGGAGACCCAGTACTTC	CASSFQGIEETQYF
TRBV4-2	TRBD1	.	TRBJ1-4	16	TGTGCCAGCAGCCAGGAAAGGGACAGGGTAAATGAAAAACTGTTTTTT	CASSQERDRVNEKLFF
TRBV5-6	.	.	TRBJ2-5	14	TGTGCCAGCAGCTTGGCACAGGGCCAAGAGACCCAGTACTTC	CASSLAQGQETQYF
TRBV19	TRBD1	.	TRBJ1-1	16	TGTGCCAGTTCACGGGACAGGGGGCCCAGGAACACTGAAGCTTTCTTT	CASSRDRGPRNTEAFF
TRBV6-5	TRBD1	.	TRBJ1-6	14	TGTGCCAGCACATCAGGGGGCGGTAATTCACCCCTCCACTTT	CASTSGGGNSPLHF
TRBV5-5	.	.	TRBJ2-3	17	TGTGCCAGCAGCTGGATCCTGGACTTACTAATTCCAGATACGCAGTATTTT	CASSWILDLLIPDTQYF
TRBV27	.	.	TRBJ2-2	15	TGTGCCAGCAGTTTAGCGCAGACAGTCACCGGGGAGCTGTTTTTT	CASSLAQTVTGELFF
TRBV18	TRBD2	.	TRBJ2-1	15	TGTGCCAGCTCACTGGGACTAGCGGGGACCAATGAGCAGTTCTTC	CASSLGLAGTNEQFF
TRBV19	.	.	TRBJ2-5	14	TGTGCCAGTAGTATTCATCAGGGGCCCGGGGCCCAGTACTTC	CASSIHQGPGAQYF
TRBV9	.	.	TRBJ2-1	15	TGTGCCAGCAGCCCAAGCTCAAGCTCCTACAATGAGCAGTTCTTC	CASSPSSSSYNEQFF
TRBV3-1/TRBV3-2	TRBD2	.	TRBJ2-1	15	TGTGCCAGCAGCCAACAGCGGGGGGGCAAGAATGAGCAGTTCTTC	CASSQQRGGKNEQFF
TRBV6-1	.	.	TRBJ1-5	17	TGTGCCAGCAGTGAGAGGCTCAGGGAGGTGAGCAATCAGCCCCAGCATTTT	CASSERLREVSNQPQHF
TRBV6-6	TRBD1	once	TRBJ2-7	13	TGTGCCAGCAGTTACCGGACAGGGATCGAGCAGTACTTC	CASSYRTGIEQYF
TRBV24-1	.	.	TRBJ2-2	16	TGTGCCACCAGTGACCCAGGGTCCCCGAACACCGGGGAGCTGTTTTTT	CATSDPGSPNTGELFF
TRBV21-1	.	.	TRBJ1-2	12	TGTGCCAGCAGCCAGGGTAACTATGGCTACACCTTC	CASSQGNYGYTF
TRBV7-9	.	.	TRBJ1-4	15	TGTGCCAGCAGCCCGTCGCGGTTCGAATATGAAAAACTGTTTTTT	CASSPSRFEYEKLFF
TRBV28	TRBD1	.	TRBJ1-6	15	TGTGCCAGCAGTTCGGCCACAGGGGGAAATTCACCCCTCCACTTT	CASSSATGGNSPLHF
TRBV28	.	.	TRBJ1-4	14	TGTGCCGCACGGACTGTCCGGACTAATGAAAAACTGTTTTTT	CAARTVRTNEKLFF
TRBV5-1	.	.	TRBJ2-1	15	TGCGCCAGCAGCTTGGGCCAGGGTTCCGCGAATGAGCAGTTCTTC	CASSLGQGSANEQFF
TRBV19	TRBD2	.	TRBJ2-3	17	TGTGCCAGTAGTTACCTACCCCTAGCGGGGGGCGGAGATACGCAGTATTTT	CASSYLPLAGGGDTQYF
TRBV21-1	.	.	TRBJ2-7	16	TGTGCCAGCAGCAAGGTGGAGGGGCCAGGCTCCTACGAGCAGTACTTC	CASSKVEGPGSYEQYF
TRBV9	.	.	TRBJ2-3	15	TGTGCCAGCAGCGTAGTTGCGGCACACACAGATACGCAGTATTTT	CASSVVAAHTDTQYF
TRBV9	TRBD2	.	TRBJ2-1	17	TGTGCCAGCAGCGAGGGACTAGCGGGCAGCTCCTACAATGAGCAGTTCTTC	CASSEGLAGSSYNEQFF
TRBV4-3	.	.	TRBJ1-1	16	TGCGCCAGCAGCCAAGCAGATCGACTAATGAACACTGAAGCTTTCTTT	CASSQADRLMNTEAFF
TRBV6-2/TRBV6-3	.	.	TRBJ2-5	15	TGTGCCAGCAGTTACACCTTAACGGTCCAAGAGACCCAGTACTTC	CASSYTLTVQETQYF
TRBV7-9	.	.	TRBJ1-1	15	TGTGCCAGCAGCCCCCCCGGACAGATCTACACTGAAGCTTTCTTT	CASSPPGQIYTEAFF
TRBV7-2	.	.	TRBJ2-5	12	TGTGCCAAGGGAGGCCCCCAAGAGACCCAGTACTTC	CAKGGPQETQYF
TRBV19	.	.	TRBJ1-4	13	TGTGCCAGTAGTTACCCGACAGATGAAAAACTGTTTTTT	CASSYPTDEKLFF
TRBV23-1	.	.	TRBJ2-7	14	TGCGCCAGCAGTCAATCGCTAGAAACCTACGAGCAGTACTTC	CASSQSLETYEQYF
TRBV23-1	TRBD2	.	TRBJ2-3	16	TGCGCCAGCAGTCAATCGACTAGCGGGATGACAGATACGCAGTATTTT	CASSQSTSGMTDTQYF
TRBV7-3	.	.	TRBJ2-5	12	TGTGCCAGCAGCCCCGGGACACAGACCCAGTACTTC	CASSPGTQTQYF